This T cell receptor (beta chain) emerged from a study of molecular identifiers for immune sequencing clone quantification. Study outcomes and limitations: Reports indicate spiked Jurkat TCR RNA from one cell could be found among about a million naive cells. Sizes of clones that are highly expanded could be underestimated (if identical TCR molecules share a barcode). Clones with over 20 RNA copies captured over 99% of effector molecules but under 1% of naive ones.

One entry per CDR3 protein results from TCRdb running MiXCR on the PCR reads. This table holds about 300,000 distinct CDR3 sequences, about a fifth found once. Sorted naive CD8 T cells were those defined as CD8+CD4-CCR7+CD45RA+. V lost 4 bases and J lost 4; bases outside the gene matches: 10. This CDR3 spans 16 amino acids. The germline gives CDR1 SGHDN, CDR2 FVKESK. About this clonotype itself: The antigen is not known. One base away lies a much larger clone, so this may be a sequencing read error. The CDR3 carries no conserved terminal phenylalanine or tryptophan, so it likely arises from a read error.

Sequenced: naive CD8+ T cells from blood, with Jurkat cell RNA spiked in. Noted subset: FACS-sorted CD8+CD4-CCR7+CD45RA+ naive T cells. J is TRBJ2-3 and V is TRBV14; 8 bases fit TRBD2. The receptor comes from a human donor in good health. Some libraries in this study had Jurkat cell RNA spiked in. The CDR3 coding sequence is TGTGCCAGCAGCCTTCTCTCGGGGGGGCCCCCAGATACGCAGTATCTT. Protein: CASSLLSGGPPDTQYL.